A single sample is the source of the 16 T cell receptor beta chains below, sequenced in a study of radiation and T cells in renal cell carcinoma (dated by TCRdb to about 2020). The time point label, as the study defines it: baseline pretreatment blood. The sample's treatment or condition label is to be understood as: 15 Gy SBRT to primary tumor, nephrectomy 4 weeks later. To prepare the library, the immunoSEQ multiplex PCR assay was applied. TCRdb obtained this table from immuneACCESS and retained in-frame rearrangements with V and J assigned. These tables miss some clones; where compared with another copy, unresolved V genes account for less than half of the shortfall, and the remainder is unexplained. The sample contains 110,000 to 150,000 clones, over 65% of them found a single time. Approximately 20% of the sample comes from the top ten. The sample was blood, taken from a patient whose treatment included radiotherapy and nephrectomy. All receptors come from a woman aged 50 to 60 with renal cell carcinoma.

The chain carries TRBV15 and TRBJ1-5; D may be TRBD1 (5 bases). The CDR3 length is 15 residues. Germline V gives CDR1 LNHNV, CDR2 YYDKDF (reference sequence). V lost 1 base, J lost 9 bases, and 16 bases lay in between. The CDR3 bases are TGTGCCACCAGCAGAGGAGACAGTGGGTCGGGGCCCCAGCATTTT. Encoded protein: CATSRGDSGSGPQHF.

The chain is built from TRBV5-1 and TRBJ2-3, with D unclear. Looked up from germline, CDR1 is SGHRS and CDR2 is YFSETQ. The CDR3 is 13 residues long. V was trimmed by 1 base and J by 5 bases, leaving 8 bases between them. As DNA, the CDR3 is TGCGCCAGCAGCTTGATGTTGGTAGATACGCAGTATTTT. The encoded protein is CASSLMLVDTQYF. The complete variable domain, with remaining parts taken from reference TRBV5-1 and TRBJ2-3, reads KAGVTQTPRYLIKTRGQQVTLSCSPISGHRSVSWYQQTPGQGLQFLFEYFSETQRNKGNFPGRFSGRQFSNSRSEMNVSTLELGDSALYLCASSLMLVDTQYFGPGTRLTVL.

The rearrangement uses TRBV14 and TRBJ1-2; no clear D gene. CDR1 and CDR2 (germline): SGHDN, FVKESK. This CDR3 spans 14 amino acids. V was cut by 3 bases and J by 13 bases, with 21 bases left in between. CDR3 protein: CASSQNVRASPSTF. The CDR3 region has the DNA TGTGCCAGCAGCCAGAACGTTCGGGCCAGTCCGTCCACCTTC. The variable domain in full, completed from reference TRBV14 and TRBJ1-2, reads EAGVTQFPSHSVIEKGQTVTLRCDPISGHDNLYWYRRVMGKEIKFLLHFVKESKQDESGMPNNRFLAERTGGTYSTLKVQPAELEDSGVYFCASSQNVRASPSTFGSGTRLTVV.

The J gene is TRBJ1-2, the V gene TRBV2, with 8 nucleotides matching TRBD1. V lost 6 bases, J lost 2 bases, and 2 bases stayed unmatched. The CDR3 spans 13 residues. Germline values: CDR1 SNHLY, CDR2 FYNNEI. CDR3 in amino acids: CASRYRGNYGYTF. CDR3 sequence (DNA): TGTGCCAGCAGGTACAGGGGGAACTATGGCTACACCTTC.

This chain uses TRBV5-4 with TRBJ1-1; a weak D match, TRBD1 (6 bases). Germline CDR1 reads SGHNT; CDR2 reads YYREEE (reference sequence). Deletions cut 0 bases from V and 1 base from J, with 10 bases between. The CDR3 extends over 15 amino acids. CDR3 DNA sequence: TGTGCCAGCAGCTTGGGGGTAGGGGGGAACACTGAAGCTTTCTTT. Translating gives CASSLGVGGNTEAFF.

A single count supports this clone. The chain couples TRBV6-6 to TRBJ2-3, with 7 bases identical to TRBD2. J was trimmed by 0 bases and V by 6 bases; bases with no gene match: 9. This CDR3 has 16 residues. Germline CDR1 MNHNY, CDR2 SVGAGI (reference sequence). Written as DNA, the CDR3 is TGTGCCAGCAGCCCAGTGGCTAGCGGAAGCACAGATACGCAGTATTTT. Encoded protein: CASSPVASGSTDTQYF.

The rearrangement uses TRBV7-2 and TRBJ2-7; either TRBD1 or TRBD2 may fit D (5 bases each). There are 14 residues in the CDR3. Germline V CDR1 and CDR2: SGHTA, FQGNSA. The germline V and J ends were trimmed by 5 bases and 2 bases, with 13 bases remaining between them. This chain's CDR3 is CASSPGQVAYEQYF. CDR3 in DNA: TGTGCCAGCAGCCCGGGGCAGGTAGCCTACGAGCAGTACTTC.

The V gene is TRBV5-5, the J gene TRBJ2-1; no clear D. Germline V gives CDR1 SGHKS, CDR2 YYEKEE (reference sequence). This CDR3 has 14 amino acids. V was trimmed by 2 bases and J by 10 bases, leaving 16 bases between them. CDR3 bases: TGTGCCAGCAGCTTAGACGGGTGGGCAGAAGAGCAGTTCTTC. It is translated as CASSLDGWAEEQFF.

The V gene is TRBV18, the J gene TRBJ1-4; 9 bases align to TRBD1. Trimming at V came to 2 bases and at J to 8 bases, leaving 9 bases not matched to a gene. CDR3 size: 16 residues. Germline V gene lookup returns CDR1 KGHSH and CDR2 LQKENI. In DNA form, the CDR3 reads TGTGCCAGCTCACCAAGCAAGGGACAGGGAAAAGAAAAACTGTTTTTT. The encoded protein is CASSPSKGQGKEKLFF.

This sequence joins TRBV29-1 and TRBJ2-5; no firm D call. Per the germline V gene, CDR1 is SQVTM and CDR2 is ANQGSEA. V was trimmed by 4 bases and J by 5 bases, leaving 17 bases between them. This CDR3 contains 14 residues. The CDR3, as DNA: TGCAGCGTTGCGCCGCCGAGCAAAGGGGAGACCCAGTACTTC. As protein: CSVAPPSKGETQYF.

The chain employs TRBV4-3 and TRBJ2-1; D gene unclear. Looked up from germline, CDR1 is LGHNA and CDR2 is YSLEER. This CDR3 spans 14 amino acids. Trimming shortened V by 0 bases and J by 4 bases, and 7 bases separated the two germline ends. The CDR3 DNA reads TGCGCCAGCAGCCAAGATGGGGTTTACAATGAGCAGTTCTTC. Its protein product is CASSQDGVYNEQFF.

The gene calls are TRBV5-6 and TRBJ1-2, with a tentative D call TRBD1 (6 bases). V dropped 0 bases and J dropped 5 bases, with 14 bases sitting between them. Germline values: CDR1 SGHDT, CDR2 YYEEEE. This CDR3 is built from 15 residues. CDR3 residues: CASSLAGGGNYGYTF. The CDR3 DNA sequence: TGTGCCAGCAGCTTGGCTGGAGGGGGAAATTATGGCTACACCTTC.

CDR3 in DNA: TGTGCCAGCAGCTTGCAGGGGGCGGGTGGAAACACCATATATTTT. This codes for CASSLQGAGGNTIYF. This chain joins TRBV5-4 and TRBJ1-3; TRBD1 agrees at 8 bases. Germline loops: CDR1 SGHNT, CDR2 YYREEE (reference sequence). The CDR3 runs to 15 residues. J gave up 3 bases and V 1 base, and 3 bases lay outside the gene matches.

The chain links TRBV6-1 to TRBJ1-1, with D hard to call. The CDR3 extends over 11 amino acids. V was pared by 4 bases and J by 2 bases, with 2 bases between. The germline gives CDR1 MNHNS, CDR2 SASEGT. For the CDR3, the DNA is TGTGCCAGCAGTGGAAACACTGAAGCTTTCTTT. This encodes CASSGNTEAFF.

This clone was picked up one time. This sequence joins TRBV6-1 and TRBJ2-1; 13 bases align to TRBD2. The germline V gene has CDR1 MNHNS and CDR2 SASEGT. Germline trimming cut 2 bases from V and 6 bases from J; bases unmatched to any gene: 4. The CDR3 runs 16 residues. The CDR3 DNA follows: TGTGCCAGCAGTGAATATCGACTAGCGGGAGGCAATGAGCAGTTCTTC. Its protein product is CASSEYRLAGGNEQFF.

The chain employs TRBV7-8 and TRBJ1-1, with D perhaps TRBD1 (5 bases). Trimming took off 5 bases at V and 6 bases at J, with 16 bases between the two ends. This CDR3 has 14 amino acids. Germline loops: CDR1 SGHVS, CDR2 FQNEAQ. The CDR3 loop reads CASSLTTGLAEAFF. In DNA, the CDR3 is TGTGCCAGCAGCCTAACGACGGGGCTGGCTGAAGCTTTCTTT. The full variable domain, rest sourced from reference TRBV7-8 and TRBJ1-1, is GAGVSQSPRYKVAKRGQDVALRCDPISGHVSLFWYQQALGQGPEFLTYFQNEAQLDKSGLPSDRFFAERPEGSVSTLKIQRTQQEDSAVYLCASSLTTGLAEAFFGQGTRLTVV.